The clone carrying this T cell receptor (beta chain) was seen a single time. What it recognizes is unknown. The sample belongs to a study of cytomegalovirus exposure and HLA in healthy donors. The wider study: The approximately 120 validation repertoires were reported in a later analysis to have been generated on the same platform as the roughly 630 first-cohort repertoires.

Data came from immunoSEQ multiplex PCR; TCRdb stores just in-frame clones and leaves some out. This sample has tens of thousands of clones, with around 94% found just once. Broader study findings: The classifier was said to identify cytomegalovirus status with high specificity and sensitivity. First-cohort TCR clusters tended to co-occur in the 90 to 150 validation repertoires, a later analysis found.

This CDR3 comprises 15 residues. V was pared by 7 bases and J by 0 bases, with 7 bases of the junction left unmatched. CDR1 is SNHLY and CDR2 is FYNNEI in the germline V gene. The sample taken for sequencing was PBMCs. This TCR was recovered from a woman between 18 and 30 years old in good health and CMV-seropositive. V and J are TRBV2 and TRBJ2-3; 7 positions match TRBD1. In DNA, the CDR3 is TGTGCCAGCACCCGGGACAGTACTAGCACAGATACGCAGTATTTT. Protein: CASTRDSTSTDTQYF.